A selection of T cell receptor beta chains follows, all from one sample in a study of molecular identifiers for immune sequencing clone quantification. TCRdb itself ran the PCR reads through MiXCR, one entry per CDR3 protein. The table lists under 100,000 distinct CDR3 sequences, roughly 25% of them singletons. Sequenced input: naive CD8+ T cells from blood, with Jurkat cell RNA spiked in. Receptor source: a human donor in good health. Some libraries in this study had Jurkat cell RNA spiked in. CDR3s include the opening cysteine and the closing phenylalanine or tryptophan. D genes are given only for firm matches.

D gene: .; J gene: TRBJ2-1; V gene: TRBV27; CDR3 protein: CASSLTPPGPYNEQFF
D gene: .; J gene: TRBJ2-1; V gene: TRBV11-2; CDR3 protein: CASSLGTYNEQFF
D gene: .; J gene: TRBJ2-1; V gene: TRBV6-2/TRBV6-3; CDR3 protein: CAGSLGGYNEQFF
D gene: TRBD1; J gene: TRBJ2-7; V gene: TRBV28; CDR3 protein: CASSSGQGARSIEQYF
D gene: TRBD1; J gene: TRBJ1-3; V gene: TRBV12-5; CDR3 protein: CASGFIGAGGIDGNTIYF
D gene: .; J gene: TRBJ2-7; V gene: TRBV19; CDR3 protein: CAAGSGQTYEQYF
D gene: TRBD2; J gene: TRBJ2-3; V gene: TRBV3-1; CDR3 protein: CASSPWTSGGAADTQYF
D gene: .; J gene: TRBJ1-2; V gene: TRBV27; CDR3 protein: CASSPYDSYGYTF
D gene: .; J gene: TRBJ2-4; V gene: TRBV7-6; CDR3 protein: CASSQGKPGTAKNIQYF
D gene: .; J gene: TRBJ2-7; V gene: TRBV2; CDR3 protein: CASSASIEDSWEQYF
D gene: .; J gene: TRBJ2-7; V gene: TRBV4-1; CDR3 protein: CASSQDQGIYEQYF
D gene: .; J gene: TRBJ1-1; V gene: TRBV11-2; CDR3 protein: CASSLDGNLAGKNTEAFF
D gene: .; J gene: TRBJ2-2; V gene: TRBV6-2/TRBV6-3; CDR3 protein: CASSALGPRGSGELFF
D gene: .; J gene: TRBJ2-3; V gene: TRBV9; CDR3 protein: CASSVEGGHSTDTQYF
D gene: TRBD2; J gene: TRBJ2-3; V gene: TRBV5-4; CDR3 protein: CASSLELAGVTDTQYF
D gene: .; J gene: TRBJ1-1; V gene: TRBV7-2; CDR3 protein: CASSTDRGFSTEAFF
D gene: .; J gene: TRBJ2-2; V gene: TRBV24-1; CDR3 protein: CATSEGTCSYTGELFF
D gene: .; J gene: TRBJ1-1; V gene: TRBV7-8; CDR3 protein: CASSLGGWRLNTEAFF
D gene: .; J gene: TRBJ2-7; V gene: TRBV30; CDR3 protein: CAWSEGNEQYF
D gene: TRBD2; J gene: TRBJ2-3; V gene: TRBV18; CDR3 protein: CTSSYLLAGVADTQYF
D gene: .; J gene: TRBJ1-1; V gene: TRBV18; CDR3 protein: CASSPPAGAEAFF
D gene: .; J gene: TRBJ2-2; V gene: TRBV29-1; CDR3 protein: CSVRKNPTGELFF
D gene: .; J gene: TRBJ2-7; V gene: TRBV6-5; CDR3 protein: CASSYGGDDEQYF
D gene: TRBD2; J gene: TRBJ2-1; V gene: TRBV5-1; CDR3 protein: CASSIGTSGPVYNEQFF
D gene: .; J gene: TRBJ2-1; V gene: TRBV30; CDR3 protein: CAWSSMSGHEQFF
D gene: .; J gene: TRBJ1-5; V gene: TRBV20-1; CDR3 protein: CSARDSGLDQPQHF
D gene: TRBD1; J gene: TRBJ1-5; V gene: TRBV5-5; CDR3 protein: CASSLGQGSNQPQHF
D gene: .; J gene: TRBJ2-7; V gene: TRBV7-9; CDR3 protein: CASSPAGIYYEQYF
D gene: .; J gene: TRBJ2-2; V gene: TRBV21-1; CDR3 protein: CASSKGLAGTHTGELFF
D gene: TRBD2; J gene: TRBJ2-7; V gene: TRBV12-3/TRBV12-4; CDR3 protein: CASNGGGNEQYF
D gene: .; J gene: TRBJ2-2; V gene: TRBV7-9; CDR3 protein: CASSSDFSNTGELFF
D gene: .; J gene: TRBJ1-1; V gene: TRBV12-5; CDR3 protein: CASDKEYTEAFF
D gene: .; J gene: TRBJ2-7; V gene: TRBV20-1; CDR3 protein: CSAHQRVQISYGQYF
D gene: .; J gene: TRBJ2-2; V gene: TRBV19; CDR3 protein: CASSIRSLSGELFF
D gene: TRBD1; J gene: TRBJ2-7; V gene: TRBV7-2; CDR3 protein: CASSPGQGAYEQYF
D gene: TRBD1; J gene: TRBJ2-7; V gene: TRBV27; CDR3 protein: CAVGQGHYEQYF
D gene: TRBD2; J gene: TRBJ2-7; V gene: TRBV28; CDR3 protein: CASSPGLAGGPGNEQYF
D gene: .; J gene: TRBJ2-2; V gene: TRBV7-2; CDR3 protein: CASSLARGVLFF
D gene: TRBD2; J gene: TRBJ2-7; V gene: TRBV20-1; CDR3 protein: CSARTGTSGLYEQYF
D gene: TRBD2; J gene: TRBJ2-2; V gene: TRBV28; CDR3 protein: CASSQAGGGTGELFF
D gene: TRBD2; J gene: TRBJ2-5; V gene: TRBV11-2; CDR3 protein: CASSSAWGGGPNQETQYF
D gene: TRBD2; J gene: TRBJ2-2; V gene: TRBV9; CDR3 protein: CASSHRRGLAGTGELFF
D gene: .; J gene: TRBJ1-1; V gene: TRBV12-5; CDR3 protein: CASGLGGLPNTEAFF
D gene: TRBD2; J gene: TRBJ2-3; V gene: TRBV19; CDR3 protein: CASSQGRLATTLSTDTQYF
D gene: .; J gene: TRBJ2-7; V gene: TRBV28; CDR3 protein: CASSTPGFLYEQYF
D gene: .; J gene: TRBJ2-1; V gene: TRBV6-5; CDR3 protein: CASSTHMSPYNEQFF
D gene: .; J gene: TRBJ2-1; V gene: TRBV30; CDR3 protein: CAWSETLGVNEQFF
D gene: .; J gene: TRBJ2-7; V gene: TRBV30; CDR3 protein: CAWSAGRTYEQYF
D gene: TRBD2; J gene: TRBJ2-7; V gene: TRBV11-2; CDR3 protein: CASNPTSGAPYEQYF
D gene: .; J gene: TRBJ2-7; V gene: TRBV28; CDR3 protein: CASSFGAKSNEQYF
D gene: .; J gene: TRBJ2-3; V gene: TRBV7-3; CDR3 protein: CASSLYGPTGSSTDTLYF
D gene: .; J gene: TRBJ1-5; V gene: TRBV19; CDR3 protein: CASQEEGGNQPQHF
D gene: .; J gene: TRBJ2-7; V gene: TRBV4-1; CDR3 protein: CASSQDGGPGDEQYF